This T cell receptor (beta chain) stems from a study of long-term antiretroviral therapy in people with HIV. Whole-study context: Sampling started about a decade before the 2015 immediate-ART recommendation.

Treatment for every participant with HIV took place in the United States. Researchers ran immunoSEQ v3.0 at survey level. Assay used: immunoSEQ multiplex PCR; TCRdb lists only in-frame clones, some missing. The top ten clones hold more than 8% of a sample with 25,000 to 35,000 clones, about 96% of them seen once. The CDR3 is made up of 14 amino acids. In germline, CDR1 is SGHVS, CDR2 FQNEAQ. Trimming pared 4 bases from V and 6 bases from J, leaving 15 bases between. Sequencing used unsorted PBMCs, obtained 5.3 years after starting antiretroviral therapy. The TCR comes from a man between 25 and 39 years old with HIV. The chain recombines TRBV7-8 with TRBJ1-1, with TRBD1 as a possible D gene (5 bases). The DNA of the CDR3 is TGTGCCAGCAGCTGGTGGACACACACCTCTGAAGCTTTCTTT. Residues: CASSWWTHTSEAFF.